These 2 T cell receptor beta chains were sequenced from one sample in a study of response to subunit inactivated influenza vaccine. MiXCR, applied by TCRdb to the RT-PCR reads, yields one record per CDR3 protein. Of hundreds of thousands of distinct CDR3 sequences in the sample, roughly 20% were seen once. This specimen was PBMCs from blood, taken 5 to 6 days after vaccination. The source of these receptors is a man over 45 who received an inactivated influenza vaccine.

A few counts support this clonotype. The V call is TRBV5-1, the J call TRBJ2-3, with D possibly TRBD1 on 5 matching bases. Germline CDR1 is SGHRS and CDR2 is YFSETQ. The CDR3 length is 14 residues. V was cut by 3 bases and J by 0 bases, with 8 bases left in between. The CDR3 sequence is CASSSDTSTDTQYF. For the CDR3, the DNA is TGCGCCAGCAGCTCGGACACCAGCACAGATACGCAGTATTTT. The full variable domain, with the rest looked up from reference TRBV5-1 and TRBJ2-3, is KAGVTQTPRYLIKTRGQQVTLSCSPISGHRSVSWYQQTPGQGLQFLFEYFSETQRNKGNFPGRFSGRQFSNSRSEMNVSTLELGDSALYLCASSSDTSTDTQYFGPGTRLTVL.

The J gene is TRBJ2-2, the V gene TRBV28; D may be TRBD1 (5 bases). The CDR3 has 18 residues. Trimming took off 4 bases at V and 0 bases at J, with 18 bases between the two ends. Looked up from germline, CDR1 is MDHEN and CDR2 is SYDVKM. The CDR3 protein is CASSSGQKKFANTGELFF. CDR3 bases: TGTGCCAGCAGTTCCGGACAAAAGAAGTTCGCGAACACCGGGGAGCTGTTTTTT.